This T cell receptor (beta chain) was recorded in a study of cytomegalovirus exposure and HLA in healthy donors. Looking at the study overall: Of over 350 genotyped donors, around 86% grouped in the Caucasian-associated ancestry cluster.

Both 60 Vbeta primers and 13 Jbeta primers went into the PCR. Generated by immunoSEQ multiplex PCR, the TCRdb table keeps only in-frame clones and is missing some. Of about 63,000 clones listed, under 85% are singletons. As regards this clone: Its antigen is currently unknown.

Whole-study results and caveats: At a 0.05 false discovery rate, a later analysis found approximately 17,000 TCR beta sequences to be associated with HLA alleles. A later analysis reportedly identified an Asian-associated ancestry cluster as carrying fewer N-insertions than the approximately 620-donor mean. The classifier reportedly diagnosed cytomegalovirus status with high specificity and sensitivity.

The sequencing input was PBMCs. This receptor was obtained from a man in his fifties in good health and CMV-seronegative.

The CDR3 is CASSLMTGTSGGRSDTDTQYF. The CDR3 DNA is TGTGCCAGTAGTCTTATGACCGGGACTAGCGGGGGGAGGTCTGACACAGATACGCAGTATTTT. The genes are TRBV19 and TRBJ2-3; 15 nucleotides align to TRBD2. The CDR3 consists of 21 residues. V trimming: 5 bases; J trimming: 2 bases; junction bases outside the gene matches: 17. From germline, CDR1 is LNHDA and CDR2 SQIVND (reference sequence).